This TCR beta chain derives from a study of OX40 agonist ivuxolimab in advanced cancers. Study-wide results and limits: Compared with others, partial responders at 0.1-3.0 mg/kg displayed clonal expansion among the lowest.

CDR1 LNHNV and CDR2 YYDKDF come from the germline V gene (reference sequence). V was pared by 3 bases and J by 5 bases, with 5 bases of the junction left unmatched. The CDR3 covers 14 residues. Regarding this clone: Its antigen is currently unknown.

Only in-frame clones appear in the TCRdb table, and some are missing; sequencing was by immunoSEQ multiplex PCR. The repertoire holds about 24,000 clones, with over 70% as singletons. Blood got drawn at baseline, again on cycle 4 day 1, and then on cycle 7 day 1. The source is an adult with an advanced solid tumor such as melanoma, head and neck, liver or kidney cancer. The gene calls are TRBV15 and TRBJ2-7; 9 bases map to TRBD1. Sample: CD4+ or CD8+ T cells sorted from blood, taken in a trial of the OX40 agonist ivuxolimab. The CDR3 sequence: CATSSGTGTDEQYF. CDR3 nucleotide sequence: TGTGCCACCAGCAGCGGGACAGGGACCGACGAGCAGTACTTC.